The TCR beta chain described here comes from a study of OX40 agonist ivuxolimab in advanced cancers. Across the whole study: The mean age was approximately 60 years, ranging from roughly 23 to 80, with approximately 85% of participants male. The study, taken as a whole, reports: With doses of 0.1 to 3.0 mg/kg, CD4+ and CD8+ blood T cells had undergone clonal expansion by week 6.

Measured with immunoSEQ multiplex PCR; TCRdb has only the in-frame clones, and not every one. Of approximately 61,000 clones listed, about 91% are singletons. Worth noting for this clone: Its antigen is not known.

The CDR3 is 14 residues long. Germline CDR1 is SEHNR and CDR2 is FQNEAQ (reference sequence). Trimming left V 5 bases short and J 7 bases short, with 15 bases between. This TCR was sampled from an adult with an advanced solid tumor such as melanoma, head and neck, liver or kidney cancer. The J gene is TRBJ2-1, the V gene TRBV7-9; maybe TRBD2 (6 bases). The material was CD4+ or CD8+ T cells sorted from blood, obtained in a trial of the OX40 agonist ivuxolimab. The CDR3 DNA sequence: TGTGCCAGCAGCGCGGGACCCCGGGGGAATGAGCAGTTCTTC. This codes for CASSAGPRGNEQFF.